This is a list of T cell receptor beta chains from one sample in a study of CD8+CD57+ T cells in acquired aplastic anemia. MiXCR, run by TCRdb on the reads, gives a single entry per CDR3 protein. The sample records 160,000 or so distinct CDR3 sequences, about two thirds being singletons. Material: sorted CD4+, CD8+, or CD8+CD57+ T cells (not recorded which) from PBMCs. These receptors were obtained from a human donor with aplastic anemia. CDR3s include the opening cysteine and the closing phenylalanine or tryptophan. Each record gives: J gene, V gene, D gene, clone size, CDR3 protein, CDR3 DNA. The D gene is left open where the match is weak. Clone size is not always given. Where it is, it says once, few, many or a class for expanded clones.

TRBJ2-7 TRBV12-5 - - CASAPRTSYEQYF TGTGCTAGTGCCCCCCGGACCTCCTACGAGCAGTACTTC
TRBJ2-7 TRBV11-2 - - CASSLRRVSSYEQYF TGTGCCAGCAGCTTACGGCGGGTTTCGAGCTACGAGCAGTACTTC
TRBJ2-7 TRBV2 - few CASSEAARGEQYF TGTGCCAGCAGTGAAGCGGCCAGGGGCGAGCAGTACTTC
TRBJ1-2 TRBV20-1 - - CSANPLEAYGYTF TGCAGTGCTAATCCCCTCGAGGCCTATGGCTACACCTTC
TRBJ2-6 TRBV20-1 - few CSARAGRPSSGANVLTF TGCAGTGCTAGAGCTGGGAGACCAAGCTCTGGGGCCAACGTCCTGACTTTC
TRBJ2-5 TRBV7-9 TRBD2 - CASSLGAWRGGQETQYF TGTGCCAGCAGCTTAGGAGCCTGGCGGGGGGGCCAAGAGACCCAGTACTTC
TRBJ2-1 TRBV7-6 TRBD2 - CASSLDGLAGNEQFF TGTGCCAGCAGCTTAGACGGACTAGCGGGTAATGAGCAGTTCTTC
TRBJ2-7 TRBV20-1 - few CSAHSRADEQYF TGCAGTGCACATAGTCGTGCTGACGAGCAGTACTTC
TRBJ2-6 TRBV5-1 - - CASSLLLGANVLTF TGCGCCAGCAGCTTATTACTTGGGGCCAACGTCCTGACTTTC
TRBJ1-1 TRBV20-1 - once CSARDWVINTEAFF TGCAGTGCTAGAGATTGGGTCATCAACACTGAAGCTTTCTTT
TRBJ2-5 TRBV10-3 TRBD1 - CAISAGDRPRETQYF TGTGCCATCAGTGCGGGGGACAGGCCTCGGGAGACCCAGTACTTC
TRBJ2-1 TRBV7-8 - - CASSLKGSHEQFF TGTGCCAGCAGCTTAAAGGGATCCCATGAGCAGTTCTTC
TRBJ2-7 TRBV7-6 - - CASSPTSVIPYEQYF TGTGCCAGCAGCCCCACCAGCGTAATCCCCTACGAGCAGTACTTC
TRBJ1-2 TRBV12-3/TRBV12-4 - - CASSLGAAGYTF TGCGCCAGCAGTTTAGGGGCAGCGGGCTACACCTTC
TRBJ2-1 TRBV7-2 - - CASSSPSGRNEQFF TGTGCCAGCAGCTCCCCCTCGGGCCGCAATGAGCAGTTCTTC
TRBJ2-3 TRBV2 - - CASSVTDTDTQYF TGTGCCAGCAGTGTTACGGACACAGATACGCAGTATTTT
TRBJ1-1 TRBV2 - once CASSIAAWNTEASF TGTGCCAGCAGTATAGCAGCCTGGAACACTGAAGCTTCCTTT
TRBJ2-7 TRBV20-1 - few CSAERTHTYEQYF TGCAGTGCAGAGAGGACACACACATACGAGCAGTACTTC
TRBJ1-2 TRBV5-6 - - CASSPSGAALYGYTF TGTGCCAGCAGCCCCTCAGGGGCGGCTTTGTATGGCTACACCTTC
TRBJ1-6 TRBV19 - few CASSYGGKDNSPLHF TGTGCCAGTAGTTACGGGGGCAAGGATAATTCACCCCTCCACTTT
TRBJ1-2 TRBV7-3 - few CASSRPGNYGYTF TGTGCCAGCAGCCGCCCGGGGAACTATGGCTACACCTTC
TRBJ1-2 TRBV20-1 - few CSAIWGYGYTF TGCAGTGCTATTTGGGGCTATGGCTACACCTTC
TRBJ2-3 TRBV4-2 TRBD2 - CASSQETRLAGTTDTQYF TGTGCCAGCAGCCAAGAAACGAGACTAGCGGGAACCACAGATACGCAGTATTTT
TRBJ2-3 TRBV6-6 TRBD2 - CASTGLAGGKTDTQYF TGTGCCAGCACCGGACTAGCGGGAGGGAAAACAGATACGCAGTATTTT
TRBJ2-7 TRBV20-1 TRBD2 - CSARDSSREGHEQYF TGCAGTGCTAGAGATTCCTCGCGGGAGGGCCACGAGCAGTACTTC
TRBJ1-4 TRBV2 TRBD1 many CASSLTGGREKLFF TGTGCCAGCAGTTTGACAGGGGGCAGAGAAAAACTGTTTTTT
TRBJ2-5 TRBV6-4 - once CASSAGGSIQETQYF TGTGCCAGCAGTGCGGGGGGCTCTATCCAAGAGACCCAGTACTTC
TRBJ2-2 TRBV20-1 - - CSARDFGRGDTGELFF TGCAGTGCTAGAGATTTTGGCAGGGGGGACACCGGGGAGCTGTTTTTT
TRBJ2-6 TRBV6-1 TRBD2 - CASTQREANVLTF TGTGCCAGCACCCAGCGGGAGGCCAACGTCCTGACTTTC
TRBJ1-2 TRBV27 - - CASKQGINGYTF TGTGCCAGCAAACAGGGTATCAATGGCTACACCTTC
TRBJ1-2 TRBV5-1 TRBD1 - CASSHRGEGGYTF TGCGCCAGCAGCCACAGGGGCGAGGGAGGCTACACCTTC
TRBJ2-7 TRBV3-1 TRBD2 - CASSQVTSGAGQYF TGTGCCAGCAGCCAAGTGACTAGCGGGGCAGGGCAGTACTTC
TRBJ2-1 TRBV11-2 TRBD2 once CASSSRLAGGTHEQFF TGTGCCAGCAGCTCCCGACTAGCGGGGGGAACACATGAGCAGTTCTTC
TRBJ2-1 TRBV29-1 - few CSVGGRELDNEQFF TGCAGCGTGGGTGGCAGGGAGTTAGACAATGAGCAGTTCTTC
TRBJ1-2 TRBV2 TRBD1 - CASTLDPGQANYGYTF TGTGCCAGCACCCTTGACCCGGGACAGGCCAACTATGGCTACACCTTC
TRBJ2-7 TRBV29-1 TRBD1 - CSVVAGTGGYEQYF TGCAGCGTGGTAGCCGGGACAGGGGGATACGAGCAGTACTTC
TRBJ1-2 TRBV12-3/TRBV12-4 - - CASSSLGSGHGYTF TGTGCCAGCAGCTCCTTAGGGTCGGGGCATGGCTACACCTTC
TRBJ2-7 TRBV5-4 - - CASSEDRGENEQYF TGTGCCAGCAGCGAGGACAGAGGGGAGAACGAGCAGTACTTC
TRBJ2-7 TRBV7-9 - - CASSRTSFYEQYF TGTGCCAGCAGCCGGACTTCCTTCTACGAGCAGTACTTC
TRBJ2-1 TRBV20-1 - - CSARAVLDEQFF TGCAGTGCTAGGGCCGTTCTGGATGAGCAGTTCTTC
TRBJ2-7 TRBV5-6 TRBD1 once CASSWDRGIHEQYF TGTGCCAGCAGCTGGGACAGGGGGATCCACGAGCAGTACTTC
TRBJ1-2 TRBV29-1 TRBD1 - CSVEDRGTGRANYGYTF TGCAGCGTTGAAGATCGTGGGACAGGACGTGCTAACTATGGCTACACCTTC
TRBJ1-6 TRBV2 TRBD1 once CASKAGTAGNSPLHF TGTGCCAGCAAAGCTGGGACAGCGGGTAATTCACCCCTCCACTTT
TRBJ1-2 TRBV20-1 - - CRAEGDGYTF TGCAGGGCCGAGGGGGATGGCTACACCTTC
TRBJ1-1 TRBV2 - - CASSVRGDTEAFF TGTGCCAGCAGTGTACGTGGTGACACTGAAGCTTTCTTT
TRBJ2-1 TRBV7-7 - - CASSRGPNNEQFF TGTGCTAGCAGCCGGGGCCCGAACAATGAGCAGTTCTTC
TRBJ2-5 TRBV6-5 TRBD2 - CASKPGLAIETQYF TGTGCCAGCAAACCGGGACTAGCGATCGAGACCCAGTACTTC
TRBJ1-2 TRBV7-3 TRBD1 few CASSNDRGRGYTF TGTGCCAGCAGCAATGACAGGGGGCGCGGCTACACCTTC
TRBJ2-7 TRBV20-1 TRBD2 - CSALSGRASYEQYF TGCAGCGCCCTTAGCGGGAGGGCCTCCTACGAGCAGTACTTC